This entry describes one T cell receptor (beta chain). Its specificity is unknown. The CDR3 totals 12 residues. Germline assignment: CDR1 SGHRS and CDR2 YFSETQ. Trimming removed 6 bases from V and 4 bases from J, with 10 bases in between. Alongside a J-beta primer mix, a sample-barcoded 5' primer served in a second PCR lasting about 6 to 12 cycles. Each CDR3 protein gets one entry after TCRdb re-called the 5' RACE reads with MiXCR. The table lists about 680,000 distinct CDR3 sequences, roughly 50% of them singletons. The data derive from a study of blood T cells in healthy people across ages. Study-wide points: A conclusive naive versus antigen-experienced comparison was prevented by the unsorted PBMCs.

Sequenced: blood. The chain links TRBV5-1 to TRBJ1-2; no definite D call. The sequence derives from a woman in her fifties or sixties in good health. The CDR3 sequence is CASIPDIYGYTF. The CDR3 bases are TGCGCCAGCATCCCAGACATCTATGGCTACACCTTC. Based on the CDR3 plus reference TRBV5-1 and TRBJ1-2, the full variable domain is KAGVTQTPRYLIKTRGQQVTLSCSPISGHRSVSWYQQTPGQGLQFLFEYFSETQRNKGNFPGRFSGRQFSNSRSEMNVSTLELGDSALYLCASIPDIYGYTFGSGTRLTVV.